The 21 T cell receptor beta chains below were found in one sample sequenced in a study of control samples from healthy donors and cancer patients. Assay: immunoSEQ multiplex PCR; the TCRdb copy retains only in-frame clones and omits some. The data contain 390,000 or so clones, approximately 90% of them singletons. The material sequenced was PBMCs. The receptors here all came from a man aged 40-55 years with head and neck cancer.

This clone has just one count. The rearrangement joins TRBV11-2 to TRBJ2-1; 7 nucleotides agree with TRBD1. With V trimmed by 3 bases and J by 6 bases, 14 bases remained unmatched. Germline V gene data show CDR1 as SGHAT and CDR2 as FQNNGV. The CDR3 consists of 17 residues. The CDR3 DNA sequence: TGTGCCAGCAGCTTTTATTACGGGACAGAAATACCCAATGAGCAGTTCTTC. Its protein is CASSFYYGTEIPNEQFF.

This chain joins TRBV7-2 and TRBJ1-5; D not resolved. The CDR3 runs to 14 residues. The germline V gene has CDR1 SGHTA and CDR2 FQGNSA. V lost 5 bases and J 2 bases, leaving 10 bases between the germline ends. The CDR3 is CASSGISRNQPQHF. Written as DNA, the CDR3 is TGTGCCAGCAGCGGTATCAGTCGCAATCAGCCCCAGCATTTT.

This clone showed up just once. The V gene is TRBV20-1, the J gene TRBJ2-7, with 7 bases aligning to TRBD2. Germline CDR1 and CDR2: DFQATT and SNEGSKA (reference sequence). The CDR3 extends over 10 amino acids. Trimming removed 5 bases from V and 7 bases from J; junction bases left unmatched: 2. CDR3 region: CSAHGGEQYF. As DNA, the CDR3 is TGCAGTGCTCACGGGGGGGAGCAGTACTTC.

The genes are TRBV10-3 and TRBJ2-5, with TRBD2 matching over 10 bases. CDR3 size: 13 residues. Germline CDR1 is ENHRY and CDR2 is SYGVKD. Trimming took 8 bases from V and 5 from J; bases not matched to a gene: 5. For the CDR3, the DNA is TGTGCCATCTCCATTAGCGGGAGGGAGACCCAGTACTTC. Its protein product is CAISISGRETQYF.

The chain links TRBV28 to TRBJ2-7; 14 bases agree with TRBD2. The J segment lost 3 bases and the V segment lost 6 bases, leaving 4 bases of the junction unmatched. Germline V CDR1 and CDR2: MDHEN, SYDVKM. The CDR3 runs to 15 residues. This CDR3 is CASRSGTSGGYEQYF. As DNA, the CDR3 is TGTGCCAGCAGATCAGGGACTAGCGGGGGCTACGAGCAGTACTTC.

The chain joins TRBV3-1 (or the pseudogene TRBV3-2) to TRBJ1-4, with no clear D. The V end was cut by 1 base, the J end by 10 bases, with 10 bases between. This CDR3 has 13 amino acids. The germline CDR1 and CDR2 sequences are LGHDT and YNNKEL (reference sequence). This chain's CDR3 is CASSQVASVKLFF. The CDR3 DNA sequence: TGTGCCAGCAGCCAAGTAGCCAGTGTAAAACTGTTTTTT.

The chain couples TRBV19 to TRBJ2-2; the D gene could be TRBD1 or TRBD2 (5 bases each). CDR1 is LNHDA and CDR2 is SQIVND in the germline V gene (reference sequence). The V end lost 6 bases, the J end lost 2 bases, and 13 bases lay between the germline ends. The CDR3 has 15 residues. The CDR3 here is CASRTGTANTGELFF. The CDR3 DNA follows: TGTGCCAGTAGGACCGGGACGGCCAACACCGGGGAGCTGTTTTTT.

The chain has TRBV10-3 and TRBJ1-1; D gene uncertain. CDR3 size: 13 residues. Trimming cost V 3 bases and J 0 bases, with 5 bases left between them. Germline CDR1 reads ENHRY; CDR2 reads SYGVKD. CDR3 loop: CAISESVNTEAFF. CDR3 coding DNA: TGTGCCATCAGTGAATCAGTGAACACTGAAGCTTTCTTT.

This rearrangement joins TRBV5-4 to TRBJ1-2; a possible D gene is TRBD1 (5 bases). The CDR3 is made up of 14 amino acids. Germline CDR1 SGHNT, CDR2 YYREEE (reference sequence). V lost 3 bases and J lost 2, with 11 bases in between. The CDR3 DNA reads as TGTGCCAGCAGCTCGGGACCGTCAAACTATGGCTACACCTTC. This sequence encodes CASSSGPSNYGYTF.

The rearrangement links TRBV20-1 to TRBJ2-5, with D unclear. The germline V gene has CDR1 DFQATT and CDR2 SNEGSKA (reference sequence). The CDR3 extends over 12 amino acids. The V and J ends lost 3 bases and 5 bases respectively, with 10 bases between them. CDR3 protein: CSASTRPETQYF. Here the CDR3 DNA reads TGCAGTGCTAGTACCAGACCGGAGACCCAGTACTTC.

This chain joins TRBV24-1 and TRBJ2-7, with 7 positions matching TRBD1. The V gene end was trimmed by 2 bases and the J gene end by 7 bases; junction bases not matched to a gene: 19. Germline values: CDR1 KGHDR, CDR2 SFDVKD. The CDR3 is 18 residues long. Here the CDR3 reads CATSDYCLGQKSYGEQYF. DNA of the CDR3: TGTGCCACCAGTGATTATTGTTTGGGACAGAAGTCCTACGGGGAGCAGTACTTC.

The sample holds a few counts of this clone. The chain couples TRBV2 to TRBJ2-5; D is unresolved. V dropped 0 bases and J dropped 1 base, with 9 bases sitting between them. The CDR3 is 15 residues long. Germline-derived CDR1 and CDR2 are SNHLY and FYNNEI. This chain's CDR3 is CASSEAAGVQETQYF. In DNA form, the CDR3 reads TGTGCCAGCAGTGAAGCGGCTGGGGTCCAAGAGACCCAGTACTTC.

This chain connects TRBV14 to TRBJ2-7; D remains unclear. V lost 0 bases, J lost 0 bases, and 9 bases lay in between. The CDR3 is made up of 15 amino acids. The germline gives CDR1 SGHDN, CDR2 FVKESK. The CDR3, as DNA: TGTGCCAGCAGCCAAGATTGGGTTAGCTCCTACGAGCAGTACTTC. This gives the protein CASSQDWVSSYEQYF.

The chain has TRBV4-1 and TRBJ2-3, with no clear D. The CDR3 is 14 amino acids. CDR1 MGHRA and CDR2 YSYEKL come from the germline V gene. Trimming stripped 0 bases from V and 4 bases from J, with 8 bases between. This chain's CDR3 is CASSQEEGSDTQYF. The CDR3 DNA is TGCGCCAGCAGCCAAGAAGAAGGCTCAGATACGCAGTATTTT.

This clone was counted a few times. The chain combines TRBV29-1 with TRBJ1-2; TRBD1 aligns across 7 bases. Unmatched junction bases numbered 10, after V lost 5 bases and J lost 4 bases. The germline gives CDR1 SQVTM, CDR2 ANQGSEA. The CDR3 totals 14 residues. For the CDR3, the DNA is TGCAGCGTTTCCCGCGGGACAGAAGCCTATGGCTACACCTTC. The encoded protein is CSVSRGTEAYGYTF.

V usage is TRBV30 and J usage is TRBJ2-7; the D gene is possibly TRBD2 (5 bases). CDR3 size: 10 residues. The germline V and J ends were trimmed by 5 bases and 6 bases, with 8 bases remaining between them. Germline values: CDR1 GTSNPN, CDR2 SVGIG (reference sequence). The CDR3 DNA sequence: TGTGCCTGGGAGGGATCCGAGCAGTACTTC. Translation: CAWEGSEQYF.

The chain carries TRBV5-1 and TRBJ1-1; D not resolved. This CDR3 comprises 15 residues. Germline V lookup: CDR1 SGHRS, CDR2 YFSETQ. V lost 0 bases, J lost 1 base, and 10 bases lay in between. The CDR3: CASSLGTSANTEAFF. The DNA for the CDR3 is TGCGCCAGCAGCTTGGGTACGTCGGCGAACACTGAAGCTTTCTTT. Filled out from reference TRBV5-1 and TRBJ1-1, the complete variable domain reads KAGVTQTPRYLIKTRGQQVTLSCSPISGHRSVSWYQQTPGQGLQFLFEYFSETQRNKGNFPGRFSGRQFSNSRSEMNVSTLELGDSALYLCASSLGTSANTEAFFGQGTRLTVV.

V and J are TRBV11-2 and TRBJ2-1; unclear D gene. CDR3 size: 13 residues. Trimming shortened V by 5 bases and J by 4 bases, and 9 bases separated the two germline ends. Germline CDR1 SGHAT, CDR2 FQNNGV. CDR3 coding DNA: TGTGCCAGCAGCCAGGACGCTTACAATGAGCAGTTCTTC. This translates into CASSQDAYNEQFF.

The rearrangement links TRBV9 to TRBJ1-1; no clear D gene. CDR1 is SGDLS, CDR2 YYNGEE, per germline. This CDR3 has 15 amino acids. With 0 bases removed from V and 0 bases from J, the gap between germline ends came to 9 bases. CDR3 coding DNA: TGTGCCAGCAGCGTAGCTGGCAACATGAACACTGAAGCTTTCTTT. It specifies CASSVAGNMNTEAFF.

The CDR3 spells CAISELPSYEQYF. The CDR3 nucleotides read TGTGCCATCAGTGAGCTGCCTTCCTACGAGCAGTACTTC. This chain connects TRBV10-3 to TRBJ2-7; D ambiguous. V was trimmed by 2 bases and J by 1 base, leaving 6 bases between them. Germline CDR1 and CDR2: ENHRY and SYGVKD. This CDR3 is built from 13 residues.

V gene TRBV28 combines with J gene TRBJ2-5, with D perhaps assigned TRBD1 or TRBD2 (6 bases each). V dropped 10 bases and J dropped 3 bases, with 9 bases sitting between them. The CDR3 has 11 amino acids. Looked up from germline, CDR1 is MDHEN and CDR2 is SYDVKM. CDR3 sequence: CATEGEETQYF. CDR3 nucleotides: TGTGCCACGGAGGGGGAAGAGACCCAGTACTTC.